These 26 T cell receptor beta chains originate from one sample sequenced in a study of blood T cell repertoires in COVID-19. Sequencing was performed with immunoSEQ multiplex PCR; in TCRdb, only in-frame clones are kept and a portion is missing. The sample holds roughly 150,000 clones, 81% seen once. Specimen: peripheral blood. The receptors shown here come from a man between 60 and 75 years old with active or convalescent COVID-19.

The chain has TRBV7-9 and TRBJ2-5; D is perhaps TRBD1 (5 bases). The CDR3 spans 15 residues. V lost 5 bases to trimming and J lost 0 bases, with 13 bases between them. Germline lookup yields CDR1 SEHNR and CDR2 FQNEAQ (reference sequence). The CDR3 loop reads CASSPRESYQETQYF. DNA for the CDR3: TGTGCCAGCAGCCCCAGGGAATCCTACCAAGAGACCCAGTACTTC.

The chain recombines TRBV6-1 with TRBJ2-7; 8 nucleotides line up with TRBD1. Germline V gene data show CDR1 as MNHNS and CDR2 as SASEGT. The CDR3 consists of 12 residues. Trimming took 3 bases from V and 6 from J; bases not matched to a gene: 1. This CDR3 is CASSEDRVEQYF. Here the CDR3 DNA reads TGTGCCAGCAGTGAGGACAGGGTCGAGCAGTACTTC.

The chain carries TRBV2 and TRBJ2-3, with a weak D call TRBD1 (7 bases). V was pared by 5 bases and J by 0 bases, with 12 bases between. The CDR3 runs to 15 residues. The germline V gene has CDR1 SNHLY and CDR2 FYNNEI. This CDR3 is CASSTTGTSTDTQYF. The CDR3 DNA sequence: TGTGCCAGCAGTACGACAGGGACTAGCACAGATACGCAGTATTTT.

J is TRBJ1-2 and V is TRBV13; the D gene is possibly TRBD1 (5 bases). The germline CDR1 and CDR2 sequences are PRHDT and FYEKMQ (reference sequence). V was trimmed by 0 bases and J by 2 bases, leaving 7 bases between them. The CDR3 contains 14 residues. CDR3 sequence reads: CASSLGQGNYGYTF. CDR3 DNA: TGTGCCAGCAGCTTAGGGCAGGGAAACTATGGCTACACCTTC.

This rearrangement joins TRBV10-2 to TRBJ2-7; TRBD1 might be the D (6 bases). CDR3 size: 13 residues. Trimming removed 4 bases at V and 3 bases at J, with 10 bases between. Germline V gene sequence: CDR1 WSHSY, CDR2 SAAADI. The CDR3 protein is CASSATGYYEQYF. The CDR3 bases are TGCGCCAGCAGTGCGACAGGATACTACGAGCAGTACTTC.

This clone was seen a single time. The chain has TRBV19 and TRBJ2-7; D remains unclear. This CDR3 spans 14 amino acids. Germline lookup yields CDR1 LNHDA and CDR2 SQIVND (reference sequence). Deletions cut 5 bases from V and 0 bases from J, with 11 bases between. The CDR3 sequence: CASSLTSGSYEQYF. CDR3 nucleotides: TGTGCCAGTAGTTTAACCTCAGGCTCCTACGAGCAGTACTTC.

This clone was seen a few times. This chain connects TRBV6-1 to TRBJ1-3, with a tentative D call TRBD1 (5 bases). CDR3 size: 16 residues. CDR1 and CDR2 from the germline V gene are MNHNS and SASEGT. The V gene lost 4 bases and the J gene lost 4 bases, with 17 bases spanning the gap. The CDR3 coding sequence is TGTGCCAGCAGTGCCGCCGTGCCAGGGCTCGGAAACACCATATATTTT. Translation: CASSAAVPGLGNTIYF.

This clone was counted ten times or more. The gene calls are TRBV14 and TRBJ2-7; TRBD1 is a possible D gene (5 bases). Trimming left V 2 bases short and J 7 bases short, with 12 bases between. The CDR3 contains 13 residues. Germline lookup yields CDR1 SGHDN and CDR2 FVKESK. The CDR3 protein is CASSQSRVGEQYF. CDR3 nucleotides: TGTGCCAGCAGCCAATCCAGGGTTGGTGAGCAGTACTTC.

The chain joins TRBV12-3 or TRBV12-4 to TRBJ2-7; D is unclear. This CDR3 contains 11 residues. With 7 bases removed from V and 5 bases from J, the gap between germline ends came to 9 bases. The CDR3 sequence: CASNLRDEQYF. CDR3 DNA: TGTGCCAGCAACCTGCGAGACGAGCAGTACTTC.

The rearrangement joins TRBV6-2 or TRBV6-3 to TRBJ1-5; 7 bases align to TRBD1. The CDR3 contains 16 residues. J gave up 4 bases and V 2 bases, and 8 bases lay outside the gene matches. Per the germline V gene, CDR1 is MNHEY and CDR2 is SVGEGT. The CDR3 reads CASSYAGTATNQPQHF. CDR3 nucleotides: TGTGCCAGCAGTTACGCCGGGACAGCCACTAATCAGCCCCAGCATTTT.

This clone appeared a single time. J is TRBJ2-1 and V is TRBV14, with 7 positions matching TRBD2. Trimming removed 5 bases from V and 3 bases from J; junction bases left unmatched: 7. Germline CDR1 and CDR2: SGHDN and FVKESK. The CDR3 totals 15 residues. CDR3 in amino acids: CASSYSGASYNEQFF. The CDR3 coding sequence is TGTGCCAGCAGCTACAGCGGGGCCAGCTACAATGAGCAGTTCTTC.

The V and J genes are TRBV3-1 (or the pseudogene TRBV3-2) and TRBJ2-7, with D unclear. Between the trimmed V and J ends, which lost 0 bases and 7 bases, there was a span of 10 bases. CDR3 length: 13 residues. The V gene's germline CDR1 is LGHDT and CDR2 YNNKEL (reference sequence). This CDR3 reads CASSQDLVWEQYF. The DNA for the CDR3 is TGTGCCAGCAGCCAAGACCTAGTTTGGGAGCAGTACTTC.

The chain combines TRBV5-1 with TRBJ2-7, with 9 bases fitting TRBD1. V shed 1 base and J 3 bases; nucleotides not matched to a gene: 5. The CDR3 length is 15 residues. Germline CDR1 reads SGHRS; CDR2 reads YFSETQ. As DNA, the CDR3 is TGCGCCAGCAGCTTGCAAGGGACAGGGTTCTACGAGCAGTACTTC. Translating gives CASSLQGTGFYEQYF. The complete variable domain, with remaining parts taken from reference TRBV5-1 and TRBJ2-7, reads KAGVTQTPRYLIKTRGQQVTLSCSPISGHRSVSWYQQTPGQGLQFLFEYFSETQRNKGNFPGRFSGRQFSNSRSEMNVSTLELGDSALYLCASSLQGTGFYEQYFGPGTRLTVT.

The chain uses TRBV2 and TRBJ2-6; 10 nucleotides match TRBD1. The length of the CDR3 is 17 residues. CDR1 is SNHLY, CDR2 FYNNEI, per germline. J gave up 2 bases and V 5 bases, and 6 bases lay outside the gene matches. For the CDR3, the DNA is TGTGCCAGCAGTTTGACAGGGGGCACGGCTGGGGCCAACGTCCTGACTTTC. It yields the protein CASSLTGGTAGANVLTF.

This rearrangement joins TRBV7-6 to TRBJ1-1; 7 bases are a match to TRBD1. CDR3 size: 15 residues. J was trimmed by 0 bases and V by 5 bases; bases with no gene match: 6. The germline V gene has CDR1 SGHVS and CDR2 FNYEAQ. For the CDR3, the DNA is TGTGCCAGCAGCCCCCGGGACAGTCTGAACACTGAAGCTTTCTTT. It is translated as CASSPRDSLNTEAFF.

The chain couples TRBV6-5 to TRBJ1-6, with D perhaps matching TRBD1 (6 bases). CDR1 and CDR2 from the germline V gene are MNHEY and SVGAGI. The CDR3 covers 13 residues. Trimming left V 6 bases short and J 7 bases short, with 10 bases between. Written as DNA, the CDR3 is TGTGCCAGCAGAAGGACAGAAAATTCACCCCTCCACTTT. Translation: CASRRTENSPLHF.

This clone has more than one count but fewer than ten. The CDR3 bases are TGCGCCAGCAGCTTGGATCCGGGCTCTGGAAACACCATATATTTT. Amino acids: CASSLDPGSGNTIYF. The V call is TRBV5-1, the J call TRBJ1-3, with no clear D. V lost 0 bases, J lost 0 bases, and 7 bases lay in between. Germline loops: CDR1 SGHRS, CDR2 YFSETQ. The CDR3 has 15 residues.

The chain carries TRBV6-5 and TRBJ2-2, with D possibly matching TRBD1 (5 bases). This CDR3 is 15 amino acids long. V lost 7 bases to trimming and J lost 6 bases, with 18 bases between them. The V gene's germline CDR1 is MNHEY and CDR2 SVGAGI. CDR3 in DNA: TGTGCCAGCATCCGACAGACCCTATCCCCCGGGGAGCTGTTTTTT. Its translation: CASIRQTLSPGELFF.

The chain employs TRBV18 and TRBJ1-1; D is ambiguous. Germline assignment: CDR1 KGHSH and CDR2 LQKENI. Trimming cost V 9 bases and J 5 bases, with 19 bases left between them. The CDR3 has 14 amino acids. The CDR3 sequence: CASTGVTAKTEAFF. Here the CDR3 DNA reads TGTGCCAGTACCGGGGTCACGGCGAAGACTGAAGCTTTCTTT.

This clone has only a few counts. The chain has TRBV2 and TRBJ2-7, with a possible D match to TRBD2 (6 bases). The CDR3 length is 13 residues. Germline CDR1 SNHLY, CDR2 FYNNEI. V lost 1 base and J 6 bases, leaving 10 bases between the germline ends. CDR3 DNA sequence: TGTGCCAGCAGTGAAGAGGACTACTCCGAGCAGTACTTC. As protein: CASSEEDYSEQYF.

This chain joins TRBV10-1 and TRBJ1-6, with 10 positions matching TRBD1. The CDR3 is made up of 14 amino acids. The germline gives CDR1 WNHNN, CDR2 SYGVQD (reference sequence). The V gene end was trimmed by 6 bases and the J gene end by 8 bases; junction bases not matched to a gene: 4. This chain's CDR3 is CASSSGQGDSPLHF. The DNA of the CDR3 is TGCGCCAGCAGCTCCGGACAGGGGGATTCACCCCTCCACTTT.

This clone was recorded only once. V is TRBV29-1 and J is TRBJ2-3; D is possibly TRBD2 (6 bases). The CDR3 has 12 residues. V was clipped by 6 bases and J by 4 bases, with 11 bases between them. CDR1 is SQVTM and CDR2 is ANQGSEA in the germline V gene. CDR3 sequence reads: CSVRLVADTQYF. As DNA, the CDR3 is TGCAGCGTCAGACTAGTGGCAGATACGCAGTATTTT.

The gene calls are TRBV11-2 and TRBJ2-1; D is possibly TRBD2 (5 bases). The V end was cut by 5 bases, the J end by 9 bases, with 17 bases between. This CDR3 is 14 amino acids long. The germline CDR1 and CDR2 sequences are SGHAT and FQNNGV. CDR3 sequence: CASSPGSLRGEQFF. The CDR3 DNA sequence: TGTGCCAGCAGCCCTGGGTCCCTTCGGGGTGAGCAGTTCTTC.

The CDR3 loop is CASSPQDAGGSYEQYF. The CDR3, as DNA: TGTGCCAGTAGTCCTCAAGATGCGGGAGGTTCCTACGAGCAGTACTTC. V gene TRBV19 combines with J gene TRBJ2-7, with 8 positions matching TRBD2. Trimming took 5 bases from V and 1 from J; bases not matched to a gene: 10. This CDR3 is 16 amino acids long. CDR1 and CDR2 (germline): LNHDA, SQIVND (reference sequence).

This rearrangement joins TRBV5-1 to TRBJ2-5, with TRBD1 matching over 7 bases. CDR1 and CDR2 from the germline V gene are SGHRS and YFSETQ. The V gene end was trimmed by 4 bases and the J gene end by 1 base; junction bases not matched to a gene: 1. The CDR3 runs to 13 residues. DNA for the CDR3: TGCGCCAGCAGCAGACAGGGCCAAGAGACCCAGTACTTC. Its translation: CASSRQGQETQYF.

This chain connects TRBV6-4 to TRBJ1-5, with TRBD1 identical over 8 bases. Germline V CDR1 and CDR2: MRHNA, SNTAGT. The CDR3 sequence is 18 residues long. Trimming took 0 bases from V and 3 from J; bases not matched to a gene: 10. In DNA, the CDR3 is TGTGCCAGCAGTGACTCGAGGACCAGGGGGCCCGACAATCAGCCCCAGCATTTT. Translating it yields CASSDSRTRGPDNQPQHF.